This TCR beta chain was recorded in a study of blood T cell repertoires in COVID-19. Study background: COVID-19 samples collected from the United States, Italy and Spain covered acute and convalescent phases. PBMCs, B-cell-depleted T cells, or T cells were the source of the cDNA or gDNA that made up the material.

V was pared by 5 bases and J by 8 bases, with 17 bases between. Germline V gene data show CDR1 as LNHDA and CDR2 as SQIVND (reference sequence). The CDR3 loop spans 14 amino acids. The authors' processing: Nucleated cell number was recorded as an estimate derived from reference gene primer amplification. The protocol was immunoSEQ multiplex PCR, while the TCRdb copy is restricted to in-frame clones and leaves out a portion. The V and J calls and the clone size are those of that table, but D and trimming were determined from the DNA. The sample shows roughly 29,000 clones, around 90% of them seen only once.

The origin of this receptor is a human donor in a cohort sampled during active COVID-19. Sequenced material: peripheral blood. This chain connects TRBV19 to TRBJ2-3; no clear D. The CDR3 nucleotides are TGTGCCAGTAGTCCCCGAGGTCTGATAGGTACGCAGTATTTT. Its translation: CASSPRGLIGTQYF.